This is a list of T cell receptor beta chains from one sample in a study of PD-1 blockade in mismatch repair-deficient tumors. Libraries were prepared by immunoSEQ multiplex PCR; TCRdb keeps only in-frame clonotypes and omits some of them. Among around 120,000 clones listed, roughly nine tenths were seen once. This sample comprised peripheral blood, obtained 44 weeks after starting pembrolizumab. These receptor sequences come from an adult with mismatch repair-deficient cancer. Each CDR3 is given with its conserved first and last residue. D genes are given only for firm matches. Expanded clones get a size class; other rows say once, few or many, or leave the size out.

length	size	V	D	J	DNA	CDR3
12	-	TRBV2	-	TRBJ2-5	TGTGCCAGCCGGGACCCCGACGAGACCCAGTACTTC	CASRDPDETQYF
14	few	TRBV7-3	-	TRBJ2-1	TGTGCCAGCAGCTGGGCAGGGAAGGGCAATGAGCAGTTCTTC	CASSWAGKGNEQFF
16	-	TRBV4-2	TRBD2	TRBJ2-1	TGTGCCAGCAGCGTACGGGCTAGCGGAAACTACAATGAGCAGTTCTTC	CASSVRASGNYNEQFF
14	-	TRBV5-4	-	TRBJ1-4	TGTGCCAGCAGTAGGGGTCTGGATAATGAAAAACTGTTTTTT	CASSRGLDNEKLFF
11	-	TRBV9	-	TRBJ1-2	TGTGCCAGCAGCGCCGGCTATGGCTACACCTTC	CASSAGYGYTF
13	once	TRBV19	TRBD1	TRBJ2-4	TGTGCCAGTAGTATAGCCCATGGGACAGAAGAGTACTTC	CASSIAHGTEEYF
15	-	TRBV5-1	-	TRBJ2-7	TGCGCCAGCAGGAATTATCTCGACCGCTCCTACGAGCAGTACTTC	CASRNYLDRSYEQYF
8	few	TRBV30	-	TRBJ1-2	TGTGCCGGCCAAGGCTACACCTTC	CAGQGYTF
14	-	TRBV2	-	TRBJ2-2	TGTGCCAGCATCCGACAGTCGAACACCGGGGAGCTGTTTTTT	CASIRQSNTGELFF
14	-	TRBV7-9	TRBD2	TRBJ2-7	TGTGCCAGCAGCTTTAGCGGGAGGGGATACGAGCAGTACTTC	CASSFSGRGYEQYF
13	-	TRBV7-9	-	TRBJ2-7	TGTGCCAGCAGCCCCGTTGACGCGTACGAGCAGTACTTC	CASSPVDAYEQYF
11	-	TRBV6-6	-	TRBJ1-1	TGTGCCAGCAGTGAGAGGGAATCGGCTTTCTTT	CASSERESAFF
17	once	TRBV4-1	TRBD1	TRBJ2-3	TGCGCCAGCAGCCACCAAAGACAGGGCCCGCCTACAGATACGCAGTATTTT	CASSHQRQGPPTDTQYF
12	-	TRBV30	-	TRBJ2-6	TGTGCCTGGGGATCTGGGGCCAACGTCCTGACTTTC	CAWGSGANVLTF